The 4 T cell receptor beta chains reported below all come from one sample, sequenced in a study of cytomegalovirus exposure and HLA in healthy donors. Researchers ran the PCR with 60 Vbeta and 13 Jbeta primers. The data were produced by immunoSEQ multiplex PCR, yet TCRdb's version contains in-frame clones alone and is incomplete. Among about 130,000 clones listed, 80% were seen once. The sequenced sample was PBMCs. The receptors come from a man aged 25 to 40 in good health and CMV-seronegative.

The V call is TRBV4-3, the J call TRBJ2-3; 11 bases line up with TRBD2. The CDR3 has 14 residues. Germline lookup yields CDR1 LGHNA and CDR2 YSLEER. V shed 4 bases and J 4 bases; nucleotides not matched to a gene: 1. The CDR3 coding sequence is TGCGCCAGCAGCCTAGCGGGGGGGGCAGATACGCAGTATTTT. Its protein product is CASSLAGGADTQYF.

The chain is built from TRBV4-3 and TRBJ1-1; tentatively, D is TRBD1 (5 bases). Germline CDR1 is LGHNA and CDR2 is YSLEER. The germline V and J ends were trimmed by 1 base and 1 base, with 13 bases remaining between them. CDR3 length equals 16 residues. The DNA of the CDR3 is TGCGCCAGCAGCCAAGGGGCAGGCGGGGGGAACACTGAAGCTTTCTTT. Amino acid sequence: CASSQGAGGGNTEAFF.

The chain joins TRBV2 to TRBJ2-7; D possibly corresponds to TRBD2 (5 bases). The V end lost 6 bases, the J end lost 3 bases, and 12 bases lay between the germline ends. This CDR3 has 13 residues. CDR1 and CDR2 (germline): SNHLY, FYNNEI. DNA for the CDR3: TGTGCCAGCAGCCCTGGACTGAGCTACGAGCAGTACTTC. Translating gives CASSPGLSYEQYF.

This sequence joins TRBV5-4 and TRBJ1-2, with 8 bases matching TRBD1. The CDR3 is made up of 14 amino acids. Germline values: CDR1 SGHNT, CDR2 YYREEE (reference sequence). V gave up 5 bases and J gave up 2 bases; unmatched junction bases: 5. The CDR3, as DNA: TGTGCCAGCAGTTCCGGACAGGGAAACTATGGCTACACCTTC. Residues: CASSSGQGNYGYTF.